This T cell receptor beta chain was identified during a study of blood T cell repertoires in COVID-19. Study summary: Some COVID-19 samples were acute and others convalescent; all came from the United States, Italy and Spain. Nucleic acid was either cDNA or gDNA, and it came from T cells, B-cell-depleted T cells, or PBMCs.

The CDR3 consists of 13 residues. V lost 4 bases and J lost 11; bases outside the gene matches: 10. CDR1 MNHEY and CDR2 SVGEGT come from the germline V gene. Original processing notes: Counts of nucleated cells, estimated from reference gene primer amplification, were obtained. TCRdb's table, derived via immunoSEQ multiplex PCR, lists solely in-frame clones and lacks some. V, J and clone size reflect that table, while D and trimming were determined from the DNA. The sample has 60,000 to 85,000 clones; roughly 90% are singletons. V is TRBV6-2 or TRBV6-3 and J is TRBJ1-1; 7 nucleotides align to TRBD1. The sequenced sample consisted of peripheral blood. The TCR comes from a man over 45 with acute or convalescent COVID-19. The CDR3: CASSFGTDAVAFF. The CDR3, as DNA: TGTGCCAGCAGTTTTGGGACAGACGCCGTGGCTTTCTTT.